This T cell receptor (beta chain) was obtained from a study of shared clonotypes between healthy human individuals. Study-wide results and caveats: In general, naive subsets displayed greater estimated richness than memory subsets did. Among non-shared clonotypes, generation probabilities were lower than among those shared by all four donors.

Worth noting for this clone: Its antigen is undetermined.

Deletions cut 4 bases from V and 4 bases from J, with 8 bases between. Germline CDR1 reads SGDLS; CDR2 reads YYNGEE. There are 13 residues in the CDR3. The study separated CD4+ cells into CD45RA+ naive and CD45RA-negative memory subsets. Sequencing used immunoSEQ multiplex PCR; TCRdb keeps in-frame clones, though not all of them. The sample consists of some 1.5 million clones, 95% to 99% of them appearing once. This rearrangement joins TRBV9 to TRBJ2-2; no clear D. The TCR originated in a man under 40 in good health. Sequencing input: naive CD4+ T cells sorted from blood. Subset given: CD45RA+ positively selected. The CDR3 region has the DNA TGTGCCAGCAGCCAATCTCCCACCGGGGAGCTGTTTTTT. Its protein is CASSQSPTGELFF. Full variable domain (outside the CDR3, taken from reference TRBV9 and TRBJ2-2): DSGVTQTPKHLITATGQRVTLRCSPRSGDLSVYWYQQSLDQGLQFLIQYYNGEERAKGNILERFSAQQFPDLHSELNLSSLELGDSALYFCASSQSPTGELFFGEGSRLTVL.